Below are 13 T cell receptor beta chains sequenced from a single sample in a study of early T cells in non-severe SARS-CoV-2 infection. TCRdb redid the calling of the 5' RACE reads with MiXCR, one entry per CDR3 protein. The sample yields some 63,000 distinct CDR3 sequences, 10% to 15% seen once. What was sequenced was whole blood. The receptors here all came from an adult who was a healthcare worker with PCR-confirmed SARS-CoV-2 infection or an uninfected control (not recorded which).

This clonotype was found many times. This chain joins TRBV11-1 and TRBJ2-3; D may be TRBD1 (6 bases). The germline CDR1 and CDR2 sequences are SGHAT and FQDESV (reference sequence). The CDR3 is 15 residues long. The germline V and J ends were trimmed by 5 bases and 4 bases, with 16 bases remaining between them. Written as DNA, the CDR3 is TGTGCCAGCAGCACCCGGGACAAATTTGCAGATACGCAGTATTTT. Amino acids: CASSTRDKFADTQYF.

This clonotype was observed a few times. The chain is built from TRBV20-1 and TRBJ1-4; no clear D gene. V dropped 4 bases and J dropped 4 bases, with 13 bases sitting between them. CDR3 length equals 14 residues. Per germline, CDR1 DFQATT and CDR2 SNEGSKA (reference sequence). Written as DNA, the CDR3 is TGCAGTGCTATTCCCGACATAGGTAATGAAAAACTGTTTTTT. It encodes CSAIPDIGNEKLFF.

The chain employs TRBV11-2 and TRBJ2-7; TRBD2 might be the D (5 bases). Trimming took 9 bases from V and 6 from J, leaving 21 bases between them. The length of the CDR3 is 14 residues. CDR1 is SGHAT, CDR2 FQNNGV, per germline. The CDR3 DNA sequence: TGTGCCAGTGAAAAGACCCCTCGGAGCGGCGAGCAGTACTTC. Its protein is CASEKTPRSGEQYF. Drawing the rest from reference TRBV11-2 and TRBJ2-7, the complete variable domain is EAGVAQSPRYKIIEKRQSVAFWCNPISGHATLYWYQQILGQGPKLLIQFQNNGVVDDSQLPKDRFSAERLKGVDSTLKIQPAKLEDSAVYLCASEKTPRSGEQYFGPGTRLTVT.

This clonotype was seen a single time. The J gene is TRBJ1-5, the V gene TRBV7-6, with a possible D match to TRBD1 (5 bases). Germline V CDR1 and CDR2: SGHVS, FNYEAQ. V lost 5 bases, J lost 0 bases, and 14 bases lay in between. The CDR3 is 16 residues long. The CDR3 DNA reads TGTGCCAGCAGCATTGCGGGACCCTATAGCAATCAGCCCCAGCATTTT. Its protein is CASSIAGPYSNQPQHF.

In this sample, this clonotype turned up many times. The V gene is TRBV4-3, the J gene TRBJ1-5; D is undetermined. This CDR3 region has 13 residues. Deletions cut 4 bases from V and 4 bases from J, with 8 bases between. CDR1 and CDR2 from the germline V gene are LGHNA and YSLEER. DNA of the CDR3: TGCGCCAGCAGCCTGAATCTTAATCAGCCCCAGCATTTT. Translating gives CASSLNLNQPQHF.

The genes are TRBV27 and TRBJ1-1, with TRBD1 matching over 10 bases. The CDR3 is 15 amino acids. Trimming at V came to 3 bases and at J to 4 bases, leaving 5 bases not matched to a gene. Looked up from germline, CDR1 is MNHEY and CDR2 is SMNVEV (reference sequence). CDR3 region: CASSLSGTGVTEAFF. CDR3 sequence (DNA): TGTGCCAGCAGTTTGTCCGGGACAGGGGTCACTGAAGCTTTCTTT.

V usage is TRBV29-1 and J usage is TRBJ2-7; 9 bases are shared with TRBD1. The germline gives CDR1 SQVTM, CDR2 ANQGSEA. CDR3 size: 14 residues. V was pared by 0 bases and J by 6 bases, with 6 bases of the junction left unmatched. DNA for the CDR3: TGCAGCGTTGAAGACCGACAGGGGGTCTTCGAGCAGTACTTC. Its protein product is CSVEDRQGVFEQYF.

Many counts were recorded for this clonotype. Here the CDR3 DNA reads TGTGCCAGCAGCTTATTGGCAGGGTGGGATCAAGAGACCCAGTACTTC. It specifies CASSLLAGWDQETQYF. V is TRBV13 and J is TRBJ2-5, with D perhaps matching TRBD1 (5 bases). The V gene lost 2 bases and the J gene lost 2 bases, with 15 bases spanning the gap. From germline, CDR1 is PRHDT and CDR2 FYEKMQ (reference sequence). CDR3 length: 16 residues.

This clonotype was recorded a few times. The chain joins TRBV9 to TRBJ2-2; no clear D. Germline CDR1 is SGDLS and CDR2 is YYNGEE. This CDR3 has 13 amino acids. Trimming cost V 1 base and J 8 bases, with 9 bases left between them. Here the CDR3 DNA reads TGTGCCAGCAGCGTACGTCCCGAGGGGGAGCTGTTTTTT. This encodes CASSVRPEGELFF. Together with reference TRBV9 and TRBJ2-2, the CDR3 gives the full variable domain: DSGVTQTPKHLITATGQRVTLRCSPRSGDLSVYWYQQSLDQGLQFLIQYYNGEERAKGNILERFSAQQFPDLHSELNLSSLELGDSALYFCASSVRPEGELFFGEGSRLTVL.

The J gene is TRBJ2-1, the V gene TRBV19; 12 positions agree with TRBD2. Looked up from germline, CDR1 is LNHDA and CDR2 is SQIVND (reference sequence). V shed 3 bases and J 10 bases; nucleotides not matched to a gene: 4. This CDR3 is 14 amino acids long. The CDR3 is CASSILAGGDEQFF. As DNA, the CDR3 is TGTGCCAGTAGTATCCTAGCGGGGGGGGACGAGCAGTTCTTC.

V gene TRBV11-2 combines with J gene TRBJ2-7; D is possibly TRBD2 (6 bases). The CDR3 spans 16 residues. Looked up from germline, CDR1 is SGHAT and CDR2 is FQNNGV. Trimming took 4 bases from V and 5 from J, leaving 21 bases between them. The CDR3 bases are TGTGCCAGCAGCTCCTCTCCAGGGAGGACGTCGGACGAGCAGTACTTC. Translated: CASSSSPGRTSDEQYF. The full variable domain, with the rest looked up from reference TRBV11-2 and TRBJ2-7, is EAGVAQSPRYKIIEKRQSVAFWCNPISGHATLYWYQQILGQGPKLLIQFQNNGVVDDSQLPKDRFSAERLKGVDSTLKIQPAKLEDSAVYLCASSSSPGRTSDEQYFGPGTRLTVT.

The gene calls are TRBV3-1 and TRBJ1-2; 8 bases align to TRBD1. The CDR3 has 15 amino acids. V dropped 3 bases and J dropped 6; count of bases not matched to a gene: 9. Germline CDR1 reads LGHDT; CDR2 reads YNNKEL (reference sequence). CDR3 DNA sequence: TGTGCCAGCAGCCAGGCGGACAGGGATAGGAATGGCTACACCTTC. This translates into CASSQADRDRNGYTF.

The V call is TRBV11-2, the J call TRBJ1-2, with 8 bases fitting TRBD1. V was clipped by 7 bases and J by 6 bases; unmatched bases: 13. CDR1 and CDR2 (germline): SGHAT, FQNNGV. The CDR3 contains 15 residues. This chain's CDR3 is CASKHPGQVSDGYTF. The CDR3 DNA follows: TGTGCCAGCAAACATCCGGGACAGGTTTCGGATGGCTACACCTTC.